This is a list of T cell receptor beta chains from one sample in a study of CD8 T cells in Susac syndrome. TCRdb re-analysed the immunoSEQ multiplex PCR reads in MiXCR, keeping a single row per CDR3 protein. The table records about 300,000 distinct CDR3 sequences, around 91% of them present only once. The specimen sequenced was CD8+ T cells from PBMCs. These receptors were taken from a human donor with multiple sclerosis. CDR3s include the opening cysteine and the closing phenylalanine or tryptophan. The D gene is left open where the match is weak. The size entry is marked missing in some rows and otherwise reads once, few, many or a size class.

>.|TRBJ2-1|TRBV6-2/TRBV6-3|.
TGTGCCAGCAGAACCCCAGTTCCCAGCGGCAATGAGCAGTTCTTC
CASRTPVPSGNEQFF
>few|TRBJ2-2|TRBV12-3/TRBV12-4|.
TGTGCCAGCAGCTTTGGCTCCACCGGGGAGCTGTTTTTT
CASSFGSTGELFF
>.|TRBJ1-1|TRBV6-2/TRBV6-3|.
TGTGCCAGCAGTTACGACATGAACACTGAAGCTTTCTTT
CASSYDMNTEAFF
>.|TRBJ2-7|TRBV19|.
TGTGCCAGTAGTATCGGGATCGACTACGAGCAGTACTTC
CASSIGIDYEQYF
>few|TRBJ1-1|TRBV27|.
TGTGCCAGCAGTTTATCCATGAACACTGAAGCTTTCTTT
CASSLSMNTEAFF
>.|TRBJ2-7|TRBV7-2|.
TGTGCCAGCAGCCTGCTCCTGGCGGACTACGAGCAGTACTTC
CASSLLLADYEQYF
>.|TRBJ1-5|TRBV27|TRBD1
TGTGCCAGCAGCTCAACGACAGGGGGCCATCAGCCCCAGCATTTT
CASSSTTGGHQPQHF
>.|TRBJ1-5|TRBV12-3/TRBV12-4|.
TGTGCCAGCAGTTTAGGTGTAACAGGTCACAATCAGCCCCAGCATTTT
CASSLGVTGHNQPQHF
>.|TRBJ2-1|TRBV5-4|TRBD1
TGTGCCAGCAGCCTCAGGGGGTGTGACAATGAGCAGTTCTTC
CASSLRGCDNEQFF
>.|TRBJ1-5|TRBV20-1|.
TGCAGTGCCCGTACTACGGACAGCGGTCAGCCCCAGCATTTT
CSARTTDSGQPQHF
>.|TRBJ2-7|TRBV7-9|.
TGTGCCAGCAGCTTAGAGCAGGGGTCAAGGACCTACGAGCAGTACTTC
CASSLEQGSRTYEQYF
>once|TRBJ2-1|TRBV6-5|.
TGTGCCAGCAGTTACCTCCAGTTCTTC
CASSYLQFF
>once|TRBJ2-3|TRBV28|.
TGTGCCAGCAGTTTTAGGGTCCTCACAATTAATACGCAGTATTTT
CASSFRVLTINTQYF
>.|TRBJ2-5|TRBV7-9|TRBD2
TGTGCCAGCAGCTTATTCGGAAGCGGGGGGCAAGAGACCCAGTACTTC
CASSLFGSGGQETQYF
>.|TRBJ1-2|TRBV7-9|TRBD1
TGTGCCAGCAGCTTAGTGACAGGGACGGATGGCTACACCTTC
CASSLVTGTDGYTF
>once|TRBJ2-7|TRBV2|.
TGTGCCAGCACCATGGGCAGAAAGTCTCCTACCTACGAGCAGTACTTC
CASTMGRKSPTYEQYF
>.|TRBJ2-1|TRBV12-3/TRBV12-4|TRBD2
TGTGCCAGCAGTTTAGGGGCGGGGACTAGCTCCTACAATGAGCAGTTCTTC
CASSLGAGTSSYNEQFF
>.|TRBJ2-3|TRBV2|.
TGTGCCAGCAGTGAGTTTCTAGCGAAGGATACGCAGTATTTT
CASSEFLAKDTQYF
>.|TRBJ2-3|TRBV3-1|TRBD2
TGTGCCAGCAGCCAATCTGCTAGCGGGGGAGGCACAGATACGCAGTATTTT
CASSQSASGGGTDTQYF
>.|TRBJ2-1|TRBV12-3/TRBV12-4|.
TGTGCCAGCAGGCCGAGTGGGACTGCCAATGAGCAGTTCTTC
CASRPSGTANEQFF
>.|TRBJ2-5|TRBV4-3|.
TGCGCCAGCAGCCAAGAGGTTGGGGAAGGAGAGACCCAGTACTTC
CASSQEVGEGETQYF
>.|TRBJ2-7|TRBV20-1|TRBD1
TGCAGTGCTAACCCCGTGGGCCGTCCGGGACAGGGGATCTACGAGCAGTACTTC
CSANPVGRPGQGIYEQYF
>.|TRBJ1-1|TRBV12-3/TRBV12-4|.
TGTGCCAGCAGTTTCCAGGCAGGCAACACTGAAGCTTTCTTT
CASSFQAGNTEAFF
>once|TRBJ2-3|TRBV28|TRBD2
TGTGCCAGCAGCCGCGGACTAGCGCACACAGATACGCAGTATTTT
CASSRGLAHTDTQYF
>.|TRBJ2-7|TRBV27|TRBD1
TGTGCCAGCAGCCGGGACAGGGTAAGGGAGCAGTACTTC
CASSRDRVREQYF
>.|TRBJ2-1|TRBV20-1|TRBD2
TGCAGTGCTAGGTCCGTTGGCGGGGGGGCCAATGAGCAGTTCTTC
CSARSVGGGANEQFF
>once|TRBJ2-5|TRBV7-2|TRBD2
TGTGCCAGCAGCCCCTGGACTAGCGGGGGGGAGACCCAGTACTTC
CASSPWTSGGETQYF
>.|TRBJ2-1|TRBV20-1|TRBD2
TGCAGTGCCCCGGTTAAGCGGGACTACAATGAGCAGTTCTTC
CSAPVKRDYNEQFF